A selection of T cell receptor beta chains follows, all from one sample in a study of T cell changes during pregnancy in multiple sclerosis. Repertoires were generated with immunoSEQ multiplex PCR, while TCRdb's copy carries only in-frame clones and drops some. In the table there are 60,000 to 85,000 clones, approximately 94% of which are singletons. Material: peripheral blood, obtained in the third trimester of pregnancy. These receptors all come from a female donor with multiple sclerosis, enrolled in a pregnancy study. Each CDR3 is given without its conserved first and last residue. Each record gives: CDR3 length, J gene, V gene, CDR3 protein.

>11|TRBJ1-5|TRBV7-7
ASSQDRAQPQH
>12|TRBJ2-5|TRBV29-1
SVDGLAGRETQY
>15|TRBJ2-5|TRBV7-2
ASSLGEGQGFKETQY
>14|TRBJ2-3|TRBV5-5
ASSRRTGASEDTQY
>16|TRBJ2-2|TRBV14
ASSRRVGGGPATGELF
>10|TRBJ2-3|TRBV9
ASSVKLDTQY
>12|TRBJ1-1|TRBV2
ASSERRFGTEAF
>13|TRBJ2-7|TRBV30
AWSVLQFPPYEQY
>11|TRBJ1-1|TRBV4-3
ASSQDRNTEAF
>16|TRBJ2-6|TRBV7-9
ASTSAAGGPSGANVLT
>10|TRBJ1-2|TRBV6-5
ASSYREGGYT
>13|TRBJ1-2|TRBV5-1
ASSPSLGAGYGYT
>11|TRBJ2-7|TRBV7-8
ASSLAQGYEQY